This T cell receptor (beta chain) derives from a study of PD-1 blockade in classical Hodgkin lymphoma. After autologous stem cell transplantation all patients relapsed, and prior brentuximab vedotin exposure differed between cohorts. Relapsed/refractory classical Hodgkin lymphoma patients had complete, partial or progressive responses. This table comes from immunoSEQ multiplex PCR, and its TCRdb copy is limited to in-frame clones, with some not included. In the table there are some 46,000 clones, 80% of which are singletons. Trimming took 3 bases from V and 3 from J, leaving 7 bases between them. There are 12 residues in the CDR3. Germline V lookup: CDR1 SGHDT, CDR2 YYEEEE. Overall study results and limits: Relative to healthy donors, newly diagnosed patients reportedly had lower baseline TCR diversity, which was reported as lower still in relapsed/refractory patients. It was CD4+ TCR diversity, not CD8+, that rose significantly by C4D1. Newly diagnosed patients had diversity similar to the baseline diversity of complete responders.

The count of this clone is one. The antigen remains unidentified. The chain has TRBV5-6 and TRBJ2-7; D possibly corresponds to TRBD1 (5 bases). The starting material was peripheral blood mononuclear cells (PBMCs), obtained before the second cycle of nivolumab. This sequence originates from a human donor with classical Hodgkin lymphoma. CDR3 region: CASSSQDYEQYF. Here the CDR3 DNA reads TGTGCCAGCAGCTCACAGGACTACGAGCAGTACTTC.